This T cell receptor (beta chain) is drawn from a study of shared clonotypes between healthy human individuals. Germline lookup yields CDR1 MDHEN and CDR2 SYDVKM. V gave up 5 bases and J gave up 3 bases; unmatched junction bases: 5. CDR3 length: 15 amino acids. This table comes from immunoSEQ multiplex PCR, and its TCRdb copy is limited to in-frame clones, with some not included. Of hundreds of thousands of clones listed, around 67% are singletons. This clone has just one count. The specimen was memory CD4+ T cells sorted from blood. The subset here: CD45RA-negative fraction. The chain employs TRBV28 and TRBJ2-7, with 12 positions matching TRBD2. The TCR originated in a woman aged 25-40 years in good health. The CDR3 loop reads CASSQTSGSVYEQYF. The CDR3 DNA follows: TGTGCCAGCAGTCAGACTAGCGGGAGCGTCTACGAGCAGTACTTC.